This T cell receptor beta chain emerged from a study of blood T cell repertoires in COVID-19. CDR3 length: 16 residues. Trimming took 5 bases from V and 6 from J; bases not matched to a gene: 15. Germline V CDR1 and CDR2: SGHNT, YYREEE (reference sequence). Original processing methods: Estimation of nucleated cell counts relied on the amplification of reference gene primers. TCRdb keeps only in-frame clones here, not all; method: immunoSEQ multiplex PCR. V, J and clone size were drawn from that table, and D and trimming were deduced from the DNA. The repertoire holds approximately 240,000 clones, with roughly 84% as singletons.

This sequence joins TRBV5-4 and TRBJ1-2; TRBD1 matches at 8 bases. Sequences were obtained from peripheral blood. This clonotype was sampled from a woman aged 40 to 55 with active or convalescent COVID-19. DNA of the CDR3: TGTGCCAGCAGGAGGAACGCACAGGGGGAGGCAGATGGCTACACCTTC. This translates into CASRRNAQGEADGYTF.